These 31 T cell receptor beta chains came from one sample sequenced in a study of cytotoxic CD8 clonotypes in ibrutinib-treated CLL. The data were produced by immunoSEQ multiplex PCR, yet TCRdb's version contains in-frame clones alone and is incomplete. This sample has more than 55,000 clones, with approximately 71% found just once. The sample in question was PBMCs, obtained after 12 months of ibrutinib treatment. The receptors come from a human donor with chronic lymphocytic leukemia.

V gene TRBV7-9 combines with J gene TRBJ2-3; D perhaps matches TRBD2 (6 bases). Germline CDR1 reads SEHNR; CDR2 reads FQNEAQ (reference sequence). The CDR3 is 14 residues long. The ends were cut back, 3 bases at V and 5 bases at J, with 12 bases in the middle. For the CDR3, the DNA is TGTGCCAGCAGCTTTAGCCCGCGGGAAGATACGCAGTATTTT. Translation: CASSFSPREDTQYF.

The V and J genes are TRBV18 and TRBJ2-3; 7 positions match TRBD2. The CDR3 spans 15 residues. J was trimmed by 7 bases and V by 3 bases; bases with no gene match: 10. Germline CDR1 is KGHSH and CDR2 is LQKENI. Here the CDR3 reads CASSPLAVGGNTQYF. CDR3 nucleotide sequence: TGTGCCAGCTCACCCCTAGCGGTGGGGGGAAATACGCAGTATTTT.

CDR3 region: CASSYARVDTGELFF. The CDR3, as DNA: TGTGCCAGCAGTTATGCCAGGGTGGACACCGGGGAGCTGTTTTTT. The rearrangement joins TRBV6-5 to TRBJ2-2; tentatively, D is TRBD1 (5 bases). Per the germline V gene, CDR1 is MNHEY and CDR2 is SVGAGI. The CDR3 extends over 15 amino acids. The V end lost 3 bases, the J end lost 3 bases, and 11 bases lay between the germline ends.

The chain links TRBV4-2 to TRBJ2-1, with 12 bases aligning to TRBD2. With V trimmed by 1 base and J by 0 bases, 7 bases remained unmatched. Germline CDR1 reads LGHNA; CDR2 reads YNFKEQ. The CDR3 consists of 19 residues. CDR3 region: CASSQVPGLAGSSYNEQFF. CDR3 sequence (DNA): TGTGCCAGCAGCCAAGTCCCGGGACTAGCGGGCAGCTCCTACAATGAGCAGTTCTTC.

This rearrangement joins TRBV4-1 to TRBJ2-7, with a tentative D call TRBD1 (5 bases). Germline values: CDR1 MGHRA, CDR2 YSYEKL. Deletions cut 4 bases from V and 1 base from J, with 11 bases between. The CDR3 runs to 14 residues. CDR3 in DNA: TGCGCCAGCAGCCTAGACAGATATTCCTACGAGCAGTACTTC. This translates into CASSLDRYSYEQYF.

This chain connects TRBV7-2 to TRBJ2-7; 10 nucleotides match TRBD1. Germline CDR1 reads SGHTA; CDR2 reads FQGNSA. The CDR3 extends over 19 amino acids. V shed 4 bases, J shed 2 bases, and the junction held 17 bases outside the gene matches. CDR3 coding DNA: TGTGCCAGCAGCTCCCTACTGGGCTCGGGGACAGGGGTAACCTACGAGCAGTACTTC. This translates into CASSSLLGSGTGVTYEQYF.

The chain links TRBV9 to TRBJ2-7; 8 bases align to TRBD2. The J segment lost 4 bases and the V segment lost 0 bases, leaving 15 bases of the junction unmatched. Germline CDR1 is SGDLS and CDR2 is YYNGEE. The CDR3 has 18 amino acids. The CDR3 DNA reads as TGTGCCAGCAGCGTAGGTCCTAGCGGGCACGGATACGGTTACGAGCAGTACTTC. Its translation is CASSVGPSGHGYGYEQYF.

A few counts support this clone. V usage is TRBV6-1 and J usage is TRBJ1-1; D gene uncertain. Germline CDR1 MNHNS, CDR2 SASEGT. The CDR3 is 13 amino acids. V was cut by 4 bases and J by 4 bases, with 10 bases left in between. The CDR3 reads CASSARPSTEAFF. CDR3 in DNA: TGTGCCAGCAGTGCACGACCCTCCACTGAAGCTTTCTTT.

The chain joins TRBV29-1 to TRBJ2-7; D tentatively fits TRBD1 or TRBD2 (5 bases each). V shed 5 bases and J shed 4 bases, with 21 bases lying between them. Germline V gene data show CDR1 as SQVTM and CDR2 as ANQGSEA. The CDR3 totals 15 residues. In nucleotides, the CDR3 is TGCAGCGTTACCAATGAATTCGGGACGGGGTACGAGCAGTACTTC. Its protein is CSVTNEFGTGYEQYF.

This clone has more than one count but fewer than ten. This chain uses TRBV5-4 with TRBJ1-1; a weak D match, TRBD1 (5 bases). Looked up from germline, CDR1 is SGHNT and CDR2 is YYREEE (reference sequence). The CDR3 is 15 residues long. V was clipped by 0 bases and J by 4 bases, with 13 bases between them. The CDR3 region has the DNA TGTGCCAGCAGCTTGGAAAGGGGCCGGAGCACTGAAGCTTTCTTT. Translated: CASSLERGRSTEAFF.

This clone has just a few counts. V is TRBV7-6 and J is TRBJ2-3, with D hard to call. The CDR3 extends over 12 amino acids. The germline V and J ends were trimmed by 1 base and 4 bases, with 3 bases remaining between them. Germline V gene data show CDR1 as SGHVS and CDR2 as FNYEAQ. CDR3 in amino acids: CASSLEADTQYF. The CDR3 nucleotides read TGTGCCAGCAGCTTAGAAGCAGATACGCAGTATTTT.

V gene TRBV6-1 combines with J gene TRBJ2-3; D is uncertain. The CDR3 contains 14 residues. Trimming shortened V by 6 bases and J by 0 bases, and 10 bases separated the two germline ends. Looked up from germline, CDR1 is MNHNS and CDR2 is SASEGT. CDR3 residues: CASRDGISTDTQYF. Written as DNA, the CDR3 is TGTGCCAGCAGGGACGGCATAAGCACAGATACGCAGTATTTT.

The V and J genes are TRBV7-6 and TRBJ2-3; TRBD2 matches 8 bases. CDR1 SGHVS and CDR2 FNYEAQ come from the germline V gene. With V trimmed by 5 bases and J by 8 bases, 12 bases remained unmatched. There are 15 residues in the CDR3. Here the CDR3 reads CASSPLAGSRGTQYF. CDR3 sequence (DNA): TGTGCCAGCAGCCCCTTAGCGGGAAGTCGCGGTACGCAGTATTTT.

The V and J genes are TRBV30 and TRBJ2-7; tentatively, D is TRBD1 or TRBD2 (5 bases each). This CDR3 spans 14 amino acids. Between the trimmed V and J ends, which lost 2 bases and 0 bases, there was a span of 11 bases. Germline V CDR1 and CDR2: GTSNPN, SVGIG (reference sequence). The CDR3 loop reads CAWSIGDDSYEQYF. Written as DNA, the CDR3 is TGTGCCTGGAGTATAGGGGACGACTCCTACGAGCAGTACTTC.

In its sample, this clone was seen once. The chain has TRBV7-8 and TRBJ2-7, with D maybe TRBD2 (5 bases). Germline CDR1 SGHVS, CDR2 FQNEAQ. The CDR3 runs 13 residues. V lost 5 bases to trimming and J lost 6 bases, with 14 bases between them. In DNA form, the CDR3 reads TGTGCCAGCAGCCCCCGGACTGACATCGAGCAGTACTTC. It encodes CASSPRTDIEQYF.

This chain joins TRBV15 and TRBJ2-2; no firm D call. Germline V gives CDR1 LNHNV, CDR2 YYDKDF (reference sequence). V was shortened by 0 bases and J by 5 bases, with 4 bases between the two germline ends. This CDR3 has 13 residues. CDR3 in amino acids: CATSRDYTGELFF. In DNA form, the CDR3 reads TGTGCCACCAGCAGAGATTATACCGGGGAGCTGTTTTTT.

The rearrangement links TRBV9 to TRBJ2-7; 11 bases line up with TRBD2. V lost 0 bases to trimming and J lost 10 bases; unmatched junction nucleotides: 9. The CDR3 extends over 15 amino acids. Germline V gives CDR1 SGDLS, CDR2 YYNGEE. CDR3 sequence reads: CASSVGLGLADVQYF. DNA of the CDR3: TGTGCCAGCAGCGTAGGGTTGGGACTAGCGGACGTCCAGTACTTC.

The rearrangement uses TRBV11-2 and TRBJ2-5, with D perhaps matching TRBD1 or TRBD2 (7 bases each). The CDR3 totals 18 residues. Germline assignment: CDR1 SGHAT and CDR2 FQNNGV. The V end lost 5 bases, the J end lost 0 bases, and 22 bases lay between the germline ends. The CDR3 sequence is CASSPGGGLTRYQETQYF. DNA for the CDR3: TGTGCCAGCAGCCCAGGGGGGGGACTAACTCGGTACCAAGAGACCCAGTACTTC.

The gene calls are TRBV18 and TRBJ1-2; the D is unclear. Trimming took off 3 bases at V and 8 bases at J, with 16 bases between the two ends. Germline assignment: CDR1 KGHSH and CDR2 LQKENI. The CDR3 covers 14 residues. CDR3 bases: TGTGCCAGCTCACCGATCGATAGCGAAGGGGGCTACACCTTC. Residues: CASSPIDSEGGYTF.

The rearrangement joins TRBV30 to TRBJ1-5; TRBD1 aligns across 7 bases. V lost 5 bases and J lost 1; bases outside the gene matches: 2. The CDR3 contains 13 residues. Per germline, CDR1 GTSNPN and CDR2 SVGIG (reference sequence). The CDR3 coding sequence is TGTGCCTGGCAGGGGGAAAGCAATCAGCCCCAGCATTTT. Its protein is CAWQGESNQPQHF.

This clone came up a few times. V gene TRBV7-9 combines with J gene TRBJ2-2; unclear D gene. CDR1 and CDR2 from the germline V gene are SEHNR and FQNEAQ (reference sequence). Trimming shortened V by 5 bases and J by 6 bases, and 22 bases separated the two germline ends. This CDR3 contains 17 residues. For the CDR3, the DNA is TGTGCCAGCAGCCAAGCCAGAGCGAGGATCGGGTCCGGGGAGCTGTTTTTT. It is translated as CASSQARARIGSGELFF.

This clone was seen only a few times. The chain uses TRBV6-5 and TRBJ2-7; 9 bases line up with TRBD1. Germline-derived CDR1 and CDR2 are MNHEY and SVGAGI. The CDR3 covers 13 residues. The V segment lost 2 bases and the J segment 12 bases; nucleotides outside the gene matches: 8. The CDR3 sequence: CASSYTGGVGVYF. DNA for the CDR3: TGTGCCAGCAGTTACACAGGGGGCGTTGGAGTGTACTTC.

V is TRBV15 and J is TRBJ2-2, with D possibly being TRBD2 (6 bases). The CDR3 runs 15 residues. V was shortened by 1 base and J by 2 bases, with 8 bases between the two germline ends. Germline lookup yields CDR1 LNHNV and CDR2 YYDKDF (reference sequence). As DNA, the CDR3 is TGTGCCACCAGCAGAGCGGGAGAAAACACCGGGGAGCTGTTTTTT. Encoded protein: CATSRAGENTGELFF.

The chain employs TRBV7-3 and TRBJ2-1, with 10 bases that match TRBD2. The CDR3 extends over 17 amino acids. V lost 2 bases and J lost 0; bases outside the gene matches: 4. Germline V gives CDR1 SGHTA, CDR2 FQGTGA. The CDR3 DNA follows: TGTGCCAGCAGCTTAGGACTAGCGGACAACTCCTACAATGAGCAGTTCTTC. Amino acid sequence: CASSLGLADNSYNEQFF.

This clone was seen a few times. The gene calls are TRBV19 and TRBJ1-2, with a possible D match to TRBD1 (6 bases). Trimming left V 4 bases short and J 4 bases short, with 10 bases between. From germline, CDR1 is LNHDA and CDR2 SQIVND (reference sequence). The CDR3 contains 13 residues. CDR3 sequence reads: CASSTGTPYGYTF. In DNA form, the CDR3 reads TGTGCCAGTAGTACCGGGACACCCTATGGCTACACCTTC.

CDR3 residues: CASRSDSGAYEQYF. The DNA for the CDR3 is TGTGCCAGCAGATCGGATAGCGGGGCCTACGAGCAGTACTTC. The gene calls are TRBV2 and TRBJ2-7; 8 nucleotides match TRBD2. The CDR3 extends over 14 amino acids. Germline V gene sequence: CDR1 SNHLY, CDR2 FYNNEI. V shed 6 bases, J shed 2 bases, and the junction held 6 bases outside the gene matches.

The sample holds a few counts of this clone. The V and J genes are TRBV11-2 and TRBJ1-3, with D unresolved. Trimming left V 3 bases short and J 1 base short, with 13 bases between. The germline gives CDR1 SGHAT, CDR2 FQNNGV. The CDR3 spans 16 residues. The CDR3 here is CASSFAAYDSGNTIYF. The CDR3 nucleotides read TGTGCCAGCAGCTTCGCTGCTTATGATTCTGGAAACACCATATATTTT.

The V and J genes are TRBV7-3 and TRBJ2-2; D remains ambiguous. CDR3 size: 16 residues. The germline V gene encodes CDR1 SGHTA and CDR2 FQGTGA. V was clipped by 3 bases and J by 5 bases, with 16 bases between them. Here the CDR3 reads CASSFTGPPGTGELFF. The CDR3, as DNA: TGTGCCAGCAGCTTTACGGGCCCACCCGGAACCGGGGAGCTGTTTTTT.

The sample holds one count of this clone. The chain combines TRBV6-1 with TRBJ1-2; D is perhaps TRBD1 (6 bases). CDR1 is MNHNS, CDR2 SASEGT, per germline. Trimming removed 3 bases at V and 4 bases at J, with 12 bases between. The CDR3 is made up of 14 amino acids. CDR3 DNA sequence: TGTGCCAGCAGTGAGGGGGGGGCAGCCTATGGCTACACCTTC. Its translation is CASSEGGAAYGYTF.

This clone was observed a single time. The chain couples TRBV7-6 to TRBJ2-7; 12 nucleotides align to TRBD2. Per the germline V gene, CDR1 is SGHVS and CDR2 is FNYEAQ. This CDR3 comprises 18 residues. The ends lost 1 base at V and 6 bases at J; junction bases unmatched: 13. The CDR3 region is CASSLGPEASGRAREQYF. In nucleotides, the CDR3 is TGTGCCAGCAGCTTAGGGCCTGAGGCTAGCGGGAGGGCCCGCGAGCAGTACTTC.

The gene calls are TRBV18 and TRBJ1-2; no reliable D call. CDR3 length equals 13 residues. V shed 0 bases and J shed 7 bases, with 9 bases lying between them. The V gene's germline CDR1 is KGHSH and CDR2 LQKENI. The CDR3 protein is CASSPPPGFGYTF. The CDR3 bases are TGTGCCAGCTCACCACCGCCCGGGTTTGGCTACACCTTC.